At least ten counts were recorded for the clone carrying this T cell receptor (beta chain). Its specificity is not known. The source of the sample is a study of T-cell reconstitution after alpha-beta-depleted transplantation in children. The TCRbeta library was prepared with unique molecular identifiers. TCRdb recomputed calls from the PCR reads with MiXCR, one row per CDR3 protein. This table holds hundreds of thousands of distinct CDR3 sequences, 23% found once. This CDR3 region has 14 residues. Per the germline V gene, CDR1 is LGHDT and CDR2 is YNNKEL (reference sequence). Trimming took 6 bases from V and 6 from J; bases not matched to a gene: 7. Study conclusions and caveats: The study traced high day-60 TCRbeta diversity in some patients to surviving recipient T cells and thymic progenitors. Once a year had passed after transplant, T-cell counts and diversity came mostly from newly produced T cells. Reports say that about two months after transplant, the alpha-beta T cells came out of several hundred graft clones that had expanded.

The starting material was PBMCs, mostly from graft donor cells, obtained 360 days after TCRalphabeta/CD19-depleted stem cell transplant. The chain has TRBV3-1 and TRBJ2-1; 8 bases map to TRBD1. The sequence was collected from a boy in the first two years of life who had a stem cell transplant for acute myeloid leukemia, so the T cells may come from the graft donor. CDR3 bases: TGTGCCAGCAGGAGGACAGGGCGCCGCAATGAGCAGTTCTTC. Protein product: CASRRTGRRNEQFF.